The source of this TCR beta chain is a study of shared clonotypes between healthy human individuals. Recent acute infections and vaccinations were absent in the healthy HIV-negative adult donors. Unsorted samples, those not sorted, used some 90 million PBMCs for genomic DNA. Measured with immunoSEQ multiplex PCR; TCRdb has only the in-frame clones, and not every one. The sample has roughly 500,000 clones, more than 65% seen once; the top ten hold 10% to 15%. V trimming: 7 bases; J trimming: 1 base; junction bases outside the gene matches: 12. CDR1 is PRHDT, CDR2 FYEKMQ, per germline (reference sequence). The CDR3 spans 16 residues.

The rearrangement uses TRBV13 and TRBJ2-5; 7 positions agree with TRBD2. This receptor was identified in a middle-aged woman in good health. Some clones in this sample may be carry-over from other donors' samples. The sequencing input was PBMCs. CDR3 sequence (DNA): TGTGCCAGCAACCGAATACTGGGGGAGGGCCAAGAGACCCAGTACTTC. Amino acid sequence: CASNRILGEGQETQYF.